These T cell receptor beta chains were read from a single sample in a study of blood T cell repertoires in COVID-19. Method: immunoSEQ multiplex PCR; TCRdb's copy keeps in-frame clones and lacks some. The table records about 250,000 clones, 80% to 90% of them present only once. Material: PBMCs or T cells enriched from blood (not recorded which). Receptor source: a woman aged 25 to 45 who had recovered from COVID-19. Each CDR3 is given with its conserved first and last residue.

TRBV28	TRBJ1-2	15	CASSLGDRVNYGYTF
TRBV2	TRBJ1-5	15	CASSENRGGNQPQHF
TRBV6-1	TRBJ2-6	17	CASSEQFPGSGANVLTF
TRBV7-8	TRBJ1-2	16	CASSLRPGQGAYGYTF
TRBV11-2	TRBJ1-1	17	CASSSRGPRVLNTEAFF
TRBV9	TRBJ2-1	18	CASSVSPRDSREYNEQFF
TRBV29-1	TRBJ2-5	14	CSVGGTLRTETQYF
TRBV5-5	TRBJ2-3	17	CASSAAGTGIGTDTQYF
TRBV20-1	TRBJ1-4	13	CSASDRGDEKLFF
TRBV2	TRBJ2-7	19	CASRRRLGRQSLNTYEQYF
TRBV5-6	TRBJ1-2	15	CASSLDRGWGDGYTF
TRBV7-6	TRBJ1-1	14	CASSKDRGSTEAFF
TRBV18	TRBJ2-1	13	CASSWGQNNEQFF
TRBV6-2/TRBV6-3	TRBJ2-3	14	CASSQTGSRDTQYF
TRBV4-1	TRBJ1-2	15	CASSQDPMRGYGYTF
TRBV3-1/TRBV3-2	TRBJ1-6	14	CASSPRVTNSPLHF
TRBV9	TRBJ2-7	15	CASSVSPEHSYEQYF
TRBV7-9	TRBJ1-4	15	CASSSDGATNEKLFF
TRBV19	TRBJ1-2	15	CASSLRRQGDYGYTF
TRBV6-5	TRBJ1-5	15	CASSYSSGSNQPQHF
TRBV7-8	TRBJ2-2	15	CASSPWTSGGGELFF
TRBV19	TRBJ2-3	15	CASSIVAGATDTQYF
TRBV28	TRBJ2-1	15	CASRLTQYREGEQFF
TRBV2	TRBJ2-5	14	CASMERGVVETQYF
TRBV11-2	TRBJ2-2	18	CASRPSVFQGVLTGELFF
TRBV7-2	TRBJ2-5	14	CASSSLAGQETQYF
TRBV5-1	TRBJ1-5	15	CASSLAGRGNQPQHF
TRBV6-5	TRBJ2-7	16	CASSYGTGKGSYEQYF
TRBV6-4	TRBJ2-3	14	CASSDGGHTDTQYF